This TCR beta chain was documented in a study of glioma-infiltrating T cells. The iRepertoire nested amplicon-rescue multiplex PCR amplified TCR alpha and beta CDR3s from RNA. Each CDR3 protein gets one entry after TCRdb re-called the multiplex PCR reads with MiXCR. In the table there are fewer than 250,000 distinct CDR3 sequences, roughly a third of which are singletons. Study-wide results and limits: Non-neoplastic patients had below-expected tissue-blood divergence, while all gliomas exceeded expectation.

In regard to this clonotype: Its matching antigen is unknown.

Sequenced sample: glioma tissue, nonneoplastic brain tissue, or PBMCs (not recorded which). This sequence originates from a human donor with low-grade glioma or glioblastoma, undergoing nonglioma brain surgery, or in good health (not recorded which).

CDR3 nucleotide sequence: TGCAGCGTTGGGGGACAGTACACAGATACGCAGTATTTT. The encoded protein is CSVGGQYTDTQYF. The chain links TRBV29-1 to TRBJ2-3, with 7 bases aligning to TRBD1. The CDR3 has 13 residues. The germline CDR1 and CDR2 sequences are SQVTM and ANQGSEA. The trim removed 4 bases at V and 2 bases at J, leaving 3 bases unmatched.